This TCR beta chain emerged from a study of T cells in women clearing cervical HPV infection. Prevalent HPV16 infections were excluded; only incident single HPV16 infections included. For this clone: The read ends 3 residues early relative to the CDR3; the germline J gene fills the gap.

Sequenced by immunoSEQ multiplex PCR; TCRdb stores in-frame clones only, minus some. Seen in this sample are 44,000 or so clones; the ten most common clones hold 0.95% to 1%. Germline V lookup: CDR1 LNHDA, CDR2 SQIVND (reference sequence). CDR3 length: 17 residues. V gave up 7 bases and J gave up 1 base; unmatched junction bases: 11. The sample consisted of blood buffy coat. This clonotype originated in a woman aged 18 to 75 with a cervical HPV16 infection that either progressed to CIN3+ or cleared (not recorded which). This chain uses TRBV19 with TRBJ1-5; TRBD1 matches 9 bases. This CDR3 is CASNPQQGARSNQPQHF. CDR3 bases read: TGTGCCAGTAACCCTCAACAGGGGGCGCGAAGCAATCAGCCC.